Listed below are T cell receptor beta chains from one sample, sequenced in a study of radiotherapy plus CTLA-4 blockade in lung cancer. Generated by immunoSEQ multiplex PCR, the TCRdb table keeps only in-frame clones and is missing some. The repertoire holds more than 90,000 clones, with more than 75% as singletons. The sample in question was peripheral blood, obtained from a patient treated with radiotherapy plus ipilimumab. Every receptor here comes from a human donor with non-small cell lung cancer that progressed on radiotherapy plus ipilimumab. Some clones in this sample may be carry-over from other donors' samples. Each CDR3 is given with its conserved first and last residue.

j_call: TRBJ1-5; v_call: TRBV28; cdr3_aa: CASSSFAGTGRNQPQHF
j_call: TRBJ2-3; v_call: TRBV19; cdr3_aa: CASSFGQSTDTQYF
j_call: TRBJ1-5; v_call: TRBV10-3; cdr3_aa: CAASRDIGNQPQHF
j_call: TRBJ1-1; v_call: TRBV11-2; cdr3_aa: CASSLGEGQIVSTEAFF
j_call: TRBJ2-3; v_call: TRBV7-3; cdr3_aa: CASSPRFGGTDTQYF
j_call: TRBJ1-4; v_call: TRBV2; cdr3_aa: CASSEPQDINEKLFF
j_call: TRBJ1-3; v_call: TRBV7-2; cdr3_aa: CASSSQGGGNTIYF
j_call: TRBJ2-1; v_call: TRBV5-4; cdr3_aa: CASSLGLAGDGANEQFF
j_call: TRBJ2-3; v_call: TRBV27; cdr3_aa: CASIKQGLWDTQYF
j_call: TRBJ2-7; v_call: TRBV29-1; cdr3_aa: CSVSSGTGYEQYF
j_call: TRBJ2-5; v_call: TRBV28; cdr3_aa: CASRDPGGAETQYF
j_call: TRBJ2-1; v_call: TRBV5-5; cdr3_aa: CASSLSRGRGNEQFF
j_call: TRBJ1-4; v_call: TRBV11-2; cdr3_aa: CASSDPQGAGEKLFF
j_call: TRBJ2-3; v_call: TRBV7-7; cdr3_aa: CASSPGLTYTDTQYF
j_call: TRBJ2-5; v_call: TRBV5-1; cdr3_aa: CATSGQDQETQYF
j_call: TRBJ2-7; v_call: TRBV5-1; cdr3_aa: CASSKERLIYEQYF
j_call: TRBJ2-7; v_call: TRBV9; cdr3_aa: CASRGKGTANYEQYF
j_call: TRBJ1-1; v_call: TRBV25-1; cdr3_aa: CASSEMGRLNTEAFF
j_call: TRBJ2-1; v_call: TRBV6-5; cdr3_aa: CASGARGDQFF
j_call: TRBJ2-2; v_call: TRBV27; cdr3_aa: CASSLLGGYDTGELFF
j_call: TRBJ1-1; v_call: TRBV5-1; cdr3_aa: CASSSQTANTEAFF
j_call: TRBJ1-1; v_call: TRBV5-1; cdr3_aa: CASSLAGTGNTEAFF
j_call: TRBJ2-6; v_call: TRBV4-3; cdr3_aa: CASSQDVWRQVSSGANVLTF
j_call: TRBJ1-1; v_call: TRBV15; cdr3_aa: CATSGTAFTMNTEAFF
j_call: TRBJ2-3; v_call: TRBV28; cdr3_aa: CASSYRQATDTQYF
j_call: TRBJ1-6; v_call: TRBV6-1; cdr3_aa: CASSVWTGGNSPLHF
j_call: TRBJ2-5; v_call: TRBV6-6; cdr3_aa: CASRTGAQETQYF
j_call: TRBJ1-3; v_call: TRBV6-6; cdr3_aa: CASRRESRNTIYF
j_call: TRBJ1-1; v_call: TRBV6-6; cdr3_aa: CASSYSTGGQWTEAFF
j_call: TRBJ1-2; v_call: TRBV6-5; cdr3_aa: CASSNSRDRTNYGYTF
j_call: TRBJ2-4; v_call: TRBV4-1; cdr3_aa: CASSHLGLAAKNIQYF
j_call: TRBJ2-2; v_call: TRBV18; cdr3_aa: CASSPQGQNTGELFF
j_call: TRBJ2-7; v_call: TRBV7-3; cdr3_aa: CASSLIKAGTYEQYF
j_call: TRBJ1-2; v_call: TRBV7-2; cdr3_aa: CASSSFGRGIVGYTF
j_call: TRBJ2-1; v_call: TRBV6-6; cdr3_aa: CAAEPLAGGLVNEQFF
j_call: TRBJ1-3; v_call: TRBV11-2; cdr3_aa: CASSLDPGTGNTIYF
j_call: TRBJ2-7; v_call: TRBV11-2; cdr3_aa: CASSSYASGTYEQYF
j_call: TRBJ2-7; v_call: TRBV6-5; cdr3_aa: CASSNGQFYEQYF
j_call: TRBJ2-3; v_call: TRBV25-1; cdr3_aa: CASNRGTATQYF
j_call: TRBJ1-4; v_call: TRBV6-6; cdr3_aa: CASSLLFEAGDLKLFF
j_call: TRBJ1-2; v_call: TRBV7-3; cdr3_aa: CASSGPGAGLTF
j_call: TRBJ1-2; v_call: TRBV7-2; cdr3_aa: CASSLGHRVGYGYTF
j_call: TRBJ2-1; v_call: TRBV2; cdr3_aa: CASSDLGSSYNEQFF